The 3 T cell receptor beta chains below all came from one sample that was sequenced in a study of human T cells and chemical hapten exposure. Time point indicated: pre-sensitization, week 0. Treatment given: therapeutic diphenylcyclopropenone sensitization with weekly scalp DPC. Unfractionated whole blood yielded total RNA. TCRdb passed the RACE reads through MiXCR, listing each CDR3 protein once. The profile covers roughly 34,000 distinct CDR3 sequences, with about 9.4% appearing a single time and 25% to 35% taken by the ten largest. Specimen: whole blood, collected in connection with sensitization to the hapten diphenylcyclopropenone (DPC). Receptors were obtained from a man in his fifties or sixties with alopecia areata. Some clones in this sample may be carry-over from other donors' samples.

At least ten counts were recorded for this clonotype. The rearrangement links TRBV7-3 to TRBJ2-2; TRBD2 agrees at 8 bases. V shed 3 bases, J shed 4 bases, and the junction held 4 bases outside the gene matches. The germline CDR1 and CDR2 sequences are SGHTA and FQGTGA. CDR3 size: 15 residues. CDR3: CASSLGLGRTGELFF. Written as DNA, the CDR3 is TGTGCCAGCAGCTTGGGACTAGGACGCACCGGGGAGCTGTTTTTT.

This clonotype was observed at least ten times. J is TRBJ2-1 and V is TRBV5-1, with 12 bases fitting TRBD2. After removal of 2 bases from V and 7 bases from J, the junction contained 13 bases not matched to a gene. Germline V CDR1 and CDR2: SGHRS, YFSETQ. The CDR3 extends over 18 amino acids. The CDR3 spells CASSFDPGTSGWVNEQFF. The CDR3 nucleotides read TGCGCCAGCAGCTTTGACCCCGGGACTAGCGGGTGGGTGAATGAGCAGTTCTTC. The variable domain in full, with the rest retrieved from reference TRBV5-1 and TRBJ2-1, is KAGVTQTPRYLIKTRGQQVTLSCSPISGHRSVSWYQQTPGQGLQFLFEYFSETQRNKGNFPGRFSGRQFSNSRSEMNVSTLELGDSALYLCASSFDPGTSGWVNEQFFGPGTRLTVL.

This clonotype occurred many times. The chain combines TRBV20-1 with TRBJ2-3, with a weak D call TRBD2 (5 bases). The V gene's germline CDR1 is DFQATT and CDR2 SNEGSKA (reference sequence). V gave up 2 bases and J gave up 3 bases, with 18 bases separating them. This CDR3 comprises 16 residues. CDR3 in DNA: TGCAGTGCTAGAAAAGCGGAGGCCCTCAGTACAGATACGCAGTATTTT. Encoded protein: CSARKAEALSTDTQYF.